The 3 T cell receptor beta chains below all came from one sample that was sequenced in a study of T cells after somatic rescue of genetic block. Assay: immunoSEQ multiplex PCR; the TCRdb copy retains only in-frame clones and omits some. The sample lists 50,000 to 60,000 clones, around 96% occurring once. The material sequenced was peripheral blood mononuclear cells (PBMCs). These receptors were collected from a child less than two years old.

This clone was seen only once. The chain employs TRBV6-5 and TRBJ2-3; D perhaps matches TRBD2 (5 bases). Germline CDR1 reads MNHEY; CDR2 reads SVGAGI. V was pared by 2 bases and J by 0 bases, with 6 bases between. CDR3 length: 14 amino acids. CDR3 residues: CASSYRTSTDTQYF. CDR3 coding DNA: TGTGCCAGCAGTTACCGGACTAGCACAGATACGCAGTATTTT.

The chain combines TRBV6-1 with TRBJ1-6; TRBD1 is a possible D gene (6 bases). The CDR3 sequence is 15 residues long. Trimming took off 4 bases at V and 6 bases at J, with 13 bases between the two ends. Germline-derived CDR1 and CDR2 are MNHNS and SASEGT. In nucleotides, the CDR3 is TGTGCCAGCAGTGGGGCCAGGGGAGGTAATTCACCCCTCCACTTT. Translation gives CASSGARGGNSPLHF.

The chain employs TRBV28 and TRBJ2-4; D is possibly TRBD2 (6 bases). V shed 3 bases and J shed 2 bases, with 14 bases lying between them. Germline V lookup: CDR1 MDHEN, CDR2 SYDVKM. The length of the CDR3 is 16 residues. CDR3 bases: TGTGCCAGCAGTTTCCCCCCGGAGGGCCCCAAAAACATTCAGTACTTC. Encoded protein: CASSFPPEGPKNIQYF.